This T cell receptor beta chain was found in a study of T cell repertoires in cytomegalovirus infection. Regarding the study as a whole: HLA-C-restricted CMV clonotypes gave the most frequent clonotype in two of eight donors. Adding up the frequency of public TCR beta families identified people who carried CMV plus the relevant HLA.

This clonotype was seen a few times. Its antigen remains unknown. The CDR3 consists of 19 residues. V shed 4 bases and J 0 bases; nucleotides not matched to a gene: 15. In germline, CDR1 is SNHLY, CDR2 FYNNEI. MiXCR, applied by TCRdb to the reads, yields one record per CDR3 protein. This table has fewer than 250,000 distinct CDR3 sequences, roughly 22% appearing once. The gene calls are TRBV2 and TRBJ2-1; TRBD1 agrees at 7 bases. This TCR was sampled from a human donor in good health (CMV status not recorded). Some clones in this sample may be carry-over from other donors' samples. The sample taken for sequencing was CD8+ T cells from PBMCs. CDR3 sequence (DNA): TGTGCCAGCAGTGGGACAGGAGCCACCGCGCTCTCCTCCTACAATGAGCAGTTCTTC. Residues: CASSGTGATALSSYNEQFF.